This TCR beta chain derives from a study of tumor and adjacent non-tumor tissue in lung cancer. Study-wide points: TCR diversity was significantly greater in tumor than normal lung tissue. Tumor repertoires had a smaller top 100 clone share than normal lung.

Concerning this clonotype itself: The antigen is unknown. At one end, the junction sequence differs from germline, possibly due to a read error.

TCRbeta libraries were built with three rounds of nested PCR, modified from ARM-PCR. TCRdb re-called the multiplex PCR reads with MiXCR, one entry per CDR3 protein. The sample contains fewer than 120,000 distinct CDR3 sequences, roughly 84% of which appear only once. CDR1 MNHNS and CDR2 SASEGT come from the germline V gene. There are 16 residues in the CDR3. This sample's RNA came from whole unsorted tissue. The origin of this receptor is a man between 65 and 85 years old with non-small cell lung cancer. Sequences were obtained from lung tumor tissue. The chain combines TRBV6-1 with TRBJ2-1, with D perhaps matching TRBD2 (5 bases). For the CDR3, the DNA is TGTGCTAGCAGTAGTCCCCGCGGGTTAACCTACAATGAGCAGTTCTTC. Translating it yields CASSSPRGLTYNEQFF.